Listed below are T cell receptor beta chains from one sample, sequenced in a study of cytomegalovirus exposure and HLA in healthy donors. Method: immunoSEQ multiplex PCR; TCRdb's copy keeps in-frame clones and lacks some. The data contain 150,000 to 180,000 clones, about 80% of them seen just once; the ten biggest clones take up roughly 13%. The sample comprised PBMCs. These receptors came from a man aged 25 to 40 in good health and CMV-seropositive. Each CDR3 is given without its conserved first and last residue. Each record gives: V gene, J gene, clone size, CDR3 protein. Clone size appears in some rows only: once, few, many, or a class for an expanded clone.

v_call: TRBV4-2; j_call: TRBJ1-5; clone_size: NA; cdr3_aa: AARGHYQPQH
v_call: TRBV19; j_call: TRBJ2-2; clone_size: once; cdr3_aa: ASSTGLEGELF
v_call: TRBV6-1; j_call: TRBJ1-2; clone_size: NA; cdr3_aa: ASTSGTGAAYGYT
v_call: TRBV7-9; j_call: TRBJ2-5; clone_size: NA; cdr3_aa: ASSPSSGKETQY
v_call: TRBV12-5; j_call: TRBJ2-3; clone_size: NA; cdr3_aa: ASTPTVESTDTQY
v_call: TRBV18; j_call: TRBJ2-2; clone_size: NA; cdr3_aa: ASSPTKQAGRPSNTGELF
v_call: TRBV27; j_call: TRBJ2-3; clone_size: NA; cdr3_aa: ASTGSSGRPDTQY
v_call: TRBV7-8; j_call: TRBJ2-1; clone_size: few; cdr3_aa: ASSLASGSHNEQF
v_call: TRBV7-2; j_call: TRBJ2-1; clone_size: NA; cdr3_aa: ASSLGPGASYNEQF
v_call: TRBV7-8; j_call: TRBJ1-5; clone_size: NA; cdr3_aa: ASSPGAGGGSQPQH
v_call: TRBV5-8; j_call: TRBJ1-4; clone_size: NA; cdr3_aa: ASSLVRGYDSRRKNEKLF
v_call: TRBV30; j_call: TRBJ1-5; clone_size: NA; cdr3_aa: AWSIEADQPQH
v_call: TRBV29-1; j_call: NA; clone_size: NA; cdr3_aa: SVNRDREQY
v_call: TRBV19; j_call: TRBJ1-2; clone_size: NA; cdr3_aa: ATSPGFSGGYT
v_call: TRBV28; j_call: TRBJ1-1; clone_size: NA; cdr3_aa: ASSSSTGNTEAF
v_call: TRBV15; j_call: TRBJ1-1; clone_size: NA; cdr3_aa: ATSRPRDRPSGAF
v_call: TRBV19; j_call: TRBJ2-7; clone_size: NA; cdr3_aa: ASSRGWGGPSREQY
v_call: TRBV18; j_call: TRBJ2-5; clone_size: NA; cdr3_aa: ASSPNREETQY
v_call: TRBV9; j_call: TRBJ1-1; clone_size: NA; cdr3_aa: ASSLSGDTGNTEAF
v_call: TRBV6-1; j_call: TRBJ2-7; clone_size: NA; cdr3_aa: ASSHTSGGSYEQY
v_call: TRBV27; j_call: TRBJ1-2; clone_size: NA; cdr3_aa: ASKRTGESYGYT
v_call: TRBV14; j_call: TRBJ2-1; clone_size: NA; cdr3_aa: ASSHGLAGGQNEQF
v_call: TRBV9; j_call: TRBJ1-4; clone_size: NA; cdr3_aa: ASSVGGRGTNEKLF
v_call: TRBV7-8; j_call: TRBJ2-7; clone_size: NA; cdr3_aa: ASSLVTSGTYEQY
v_call: TRBV7-9; j_call: TRBJ2-3; clone_size: NA; cdr3_aa: ASSLEGGLIIRDTQY
v_call: TRBV10-3; j_call: TRBJ2-7; clone_size: NA; cdr3_aa: AISELDSYEQY
v_call: TRBV19; j_call: TRBJ2-7; clone_size: NA; cdr3_aa: ASSVASGQSYSYEQY
v_call: TRBV10-3; j_call: TRBJ2-1; clone_size: NA; cdr3_aa: TVTGTSLSNEQF
v_call: TRBV7-3; j_call: TRBJ2-1; clone_size: NA; cdr3_aa: ASSLTGDSYNEQF
v_call: TRBV15; j_call: TRBJ2-5; clone_size: NA; cdr3_aa: ATSPGGAVQETQY
v_call: TRBV5-5; j_call: TRBJ1-2; clone_size: NA; cdr3_aa: ASSLEEGAYRGYT
v_call: TRBV9; j_call: TRBJ2-5; clone_size: NA; cdr3_aa: ASSVGTRGSETQY
v_call: TRBV14; j_call: TRBJ2-3; clone_size: NA; cdr3_aa: ASSRTSGKADTQY
v_call: TRBV25-1; j_call: TRBJ2-5; clone_size: once; cdr3_aa: ASRAPGLETQY
v_call: TRBV5-6; j_call: TRBJ2-3; clone_size: NA; cdr3_aa: ASSGIAGILLGTDTQY
v_call: TRBV19; j_call: TRBJ2-2; clone_size: NA; cdr3_aa: ASSAQGTYTGELF
v_call: TRBV29-1; j_call: NA; clone_size: NA; cdr3_aa: SVELLGGEQY
v_call: TRBV11-2; j_call: TRBJ2-4; clone_size: NA; cdr3_aa: ASSSRNLAKNIQY
v_call: TRBV19; j_call: TRBJ1-2; clone_size: NA; cdr3_aa: ASSIATGGSDGYT
v_call: TRBV7-9; j_call: TRBJ2-5; clone_size: once; cdr3_aa: ASSFGGRAVQETQY
v_call: TRBV18; j_call: TRBJ2-3; clone_size: once; cdr3_aa: ASSPLASVYTQY
v_call: TRBV4-1; j_call: TRBJ2-1; clone_size: NA; cdr3_aa: ASSHTGTGSLAEQF
v_call: TRBV19; j_call: TRBJ1-3; clone_size: NA; cdr3_aa: ASGVRSGPGNTIY
v_call: TRBV4-1; j_call: TRBJ2-1; clone_size: NA; cdr3_aa: ASSLGTTTPFSPRNAYEQF
v_call: TRBV21-1; j_call: TRBJ1-3; clone_size: few; cdr3_aa: ASSNSDRVSFSGNTIY
v_call: TRBV9; j_call: TRBJ1-2; clone_size: few; cdr3_aa: ASSVDPRGFGGYT